These 10 T cell receptor beta chains were all obtained from the same sample, sequenced in a study of OX40 agonist ivuxolimab in advanced cancers. Here immunoSEQ multiplex PCR was the method, and the copy in TCRdb shows in-frame clones only, minus some. The data hold tens of thousands of clones, with around 93% observed a single time. The starting material was CD4+ or CD8+ T cells sorted from blood, obtained in a trial of the OX40 agonist ivuxolimab. Receptors originate from an adult with an advanced solid tumor such as melanoma, head and neck, liver or kidney cancer.

The J gene is TRBJ2-7, the V gene TRBV11-3; 15 bases line up with TRBD2. Germline CDR1 and CDR2: SGHNT and YENEEA. CDR3 length: 19 amino acids. V dropped 1 base and J dropped 4; count of bases not matched to a gene: 11. CDR3 DNA sequence: TGTGCCAGCAGCTTAGGCACAGGACTAGCGGGAGGGGGAGGATACGAGCAGTACTTC. It translates to CASSLGTGLAGGGGYEQYF.

The genes are TRBV9 and TRBJ1-1, with a weak D call TRBD1 (5 bases). The CDR3 contains 13 residues. Germline assignment: CDR1 SGDLS and CDR2 YYNGEE. V dropped 0 bases and J dropped 7 bases, with 10 bases sitting between them. CDR3 DNA: TGTGCCAGCAGCGTAGTAGGGGAGGATGAAGCTTTCTTT. Translated: CASSVVGEDEAFF.

This rearrangement joins TRBV10-2 to TRBJ2-7, with 7 bases lining up with TRBD1. Germline values: CDR1 WSHSY, CDR2 SAAADI. The CDR3 is made up of 12 amino acids. J was trimmed by 2 bases and V by 9 bases; bases with no gene match: 4. This CDR3 reads CASRQGAYEQYF. The DNA of the CDR3 is TGCGCCAGTAGGCAGGGGGCCTACGAGCAGTACTTC.

This clone appeared a few times. V and J are TRBV9 and TRBJ2-1; 8 nucleotides align to TRBD2. The CDR3 spans 16 residues. V lost 2 bases and J lost 5; bases outside the gene matches: 9. Germline V gene data show CDR1 as SGDLS and CDR2 as YYNGEE. The CDR3 loop is CASSVSLGLGDNEQFF. The CDR3 nucleotides read TGTGCCAGCAGCGTCTCGTTGGGACTAGGTGACAATGAGCAGTTCTTC.

The chain links TRBV27 to TRBJ2-7, with TRBD2 matching over 9 bases. CDR1 and CDR2 from the germline V gene are MNHEY and SMNVEV (reference sequence). Trimming removed 0 bases from V and 3 bases from J; junction bases left unmatched: 3. The CDR3 spans 15 residues. The CDR3 region has the DNA TGTGCCAGCAGTTTATCGACTAGCGGTGACTACGAGCAGTACTTC. This codes for CASSLSTSGDYEQYF.

The chain employs TRBV11-1 and TRBJ2-1; the D is unclear. Germline V gene lookup returns CDR1 SGHAT and CDR2 FQDESV (reference sequence). Trimming took off 1 base at V and 9 bases at J, with 10 bases between the two ends. This CDR3 has 13 amino acids. This CDR3 is CASSLEPLGEQFF. CDR3 bases: TGTGCCAGCAGCTTAGAGCCCTTGGGTGAGCAGTTCTTC.

The chain is built from TRBV7-9 and TRBJ1-1; D may be TRBD1 (6 bases). Germline CDR1 SEHNR, CDR2 FQNEAQ (reference sequence). CDR3 length equals 14 residues. The V end was cut by 3 bases, the J end by 0 bases, with 8 bases between. DNA for the CDR3: TGTGCCAGCAGCTTTGGACAGATGAACACTGAAGCTTTCTTT. Protein product: CASSFGQMNTEAFF.

The chain combines TRBV5-1 with TRBJ2-7, with TRBD2 matching 7 bases. V shed 1 base, J shed 0 bases, and the junction held 4 bases outside the gene matches. CDR3 size: 15 residues. Germline values: CDR1 SGHRS, CDR2 YFSETQ. CDR3 sequence (DNA): TGCGCCAGCAGCTTGTCAGCGGGAACCTCCTACGAGCAGTACTTC. Translation gives CASSLSAGTSYEQYF.

The J gene is TRBJ2-7, the V gene TRBV6-5, with TRBD1 matching 8 bases. This CDR3 contains 14 residues. Germline lookup yields CDR1 MNHEY and CDR2 SVGAGI. J was trimmed by 7 bases and V by 5 bases; bases with no gene match: 10. The CDR3 sequence is CASSLDRAEGEQYF. The CDR3 bases are TGTGCCAGCAGTCTGGACAGGGCCGAGGGGGAGCAGTACTTC.

V gene TRBV7-6 combines with J gene TRBJ2-2, with a possible D match to TRBD2 (5 bases). Germline lookup yields CDR1 SGHVS and CDR2 FNYEAQ. Trimming shortened V by 2 bases and J by 4 bases, and 14 bases separated the two germline ends. CDR3 length equals 16 residues. CDR3 sequence reads: CASSLRQLGSTGELFF. CDR3 in DNA: TGTGCCAGCAGCTTACGCCAACTGGGGAGCACCGGGGAGCTGTTTTTT.